This entry lists 9 T cell receptor beta chains sequenced from one sample in a study of OX40 agonist ivuxolimab in advanced cancers. TCRdb's copy holds only in-frame clones and misses some; the assay was immunoSEQ multiplex PCR. The repertoire holds under 20,000 clones, just under 75% seen once, with about a quarter in the top ten. This specimen was CD4+ or CD8+ T cells sorted from blood, taken in a trial of the OX40 agonist ivuxolimab. These TCRs come from an adult with an advanced solid tumor such as melanoma, head and neck, liver or kidney cancer.

By share, this clone ranks as medium-sized. The chain has TRBV28 and TRBJ2-7, with 7 positions matching TRBD2. Germline V gives CDR1 MDHEN, CDR2 SYDVKM. The V segment lost 4 bases and the J segment 7 bases; nucleotides outside the gene matches: 4. The CDR3 has 12 residues. The CDR3 DNA follows: TGTGCCAGCAGTTCCCCCGGGGGGGAGCAGTACTTC. Residues: CASSSPGGEQYF. The complete variable domain, with remaining parts taken from reference TRBV28 and TRBJ2-7, reads DVKVTQSSRYLVKRTGEKVFLECVQDMDHENMFWYRQDPGLGLRLIYFSYDVKMKEKGDIPEGYSVSREKKERFSLILESASTNQTSMYLCASSSPGGEQYFGPGTRLTVT.

This chain connects TRBV9 to TRBJ1-6, with TRBD1 matching over 10 bases. After removal of 2 bases from V and 8 bases from J, the junction contained 1 base not matched to a gene. This CDR3 spans 14 amino acids. CDR1 SGDLS and CDR2 YYNGEE come from the germline V gene. The CDR3: CASSVGQGDSPLHF. The CDR3 DNA follows: TGTGCCAGCAGCGTCGGACAGGGGGATTCACCCCTCCACTTT. The whole variable domain, filled in from reference TRBV9 and TRBJ1-6, reads DSGVTQTPKHLITATGQRVTLRCSPRSGDLSVYWYQQSLDQGLQFLIQYYNGEERAKGNILERFSAQQFPDLHSELNLSSLELGDSALYFCASSVGQGDSPLHFGNGTRLTVT.

J is TRBJ1-1 and V is TRBV6-5; D ambiguous. V was clipped by 2 bases and J by 8 bases, with 6 bases between them. Per the germline V gene, CDR1 is MNHEY and CDR2 is SVGAGI. CDR3 size: 11 residues. The CDR3 spells CASSYGVEAFF. The CDR3 coding sequence is TGTGCCAGCAGTTACGGGGTCGAAGCTTTCTTT.

The genes are TRBV2 and TRBJ2-5; D uncertain. The J call may be mistaken, given a closer DNA end match to TRBJ2-7. This CDR3 is built from 13 residues. The germline gives CDR1 SNHLY, CDR2 FYNNEI. DNA of the CDR3: TGTGCCAGCAGTGAAAACGCCGGCTACGAGCAGTACTTC. It encodes CASSENAGYEQYF.

V usage is TRBV10-3 and J usage is TRBJ2-1, with a weak D call TRBD2 (5 bases). Germline V gene lookup returns CDR1 ENHRY and CDR2 SYGVKD. V lost 7 bases and J lost 9, with 13 bases in between. The CDR3 contains 12 residues. Written as DNA, the CDR3 is TGTGCCATCAAGGTCGAGGGCGGTGAGCAGTTCTTC. Amino acid sequence: CAIKVEGGEQFF.

This rearrangement joins TRBV7-3 to TRBJ2-1, with 12 bases identical to TRBD2. There are 16 residues in the CDR3. J was trimmed by 4 bases and V by 5 bases; bases with no gene match: 6. CDR1 is SGHTA and CDR2 is FQGTGA in the germline V gene. As DNA, the CDR3 is TGTGCCAGCAGCCCGAGACTAGCGGGGGATTACAATGAGCAGTTCTTC. It yields the protein CASSPRLAGDYNEQFF.

V gene TRBV19 combines with J gene TRBJ1-2; 12 bases are shared with TRBD1. The CDR3 covers 17 residues. V trimming: 5 bases; J trimming: 6 bases; junction bases outside the gene matches: 13. CDR1 is LNHDA and CDR2 is SQIVND in the germline V gene (reference sequence). The CDR3 nucleotides are TGTGCCAGTAGTGCCTCACCGGGACAGGGGGCTTTTAATGGCTACACCTTC. This codes for CASSASPGQGAFNGYTF. Based on the CDR3 plus reference TRBV19 and TRBJ1-2, the full variable domain is DGGITQSPKYLFRKEGQNVTLSCEQNLNHDAMYWYRQDPGQGLRLIYYSQIVNDFQKGDIAEGYSVSREKKESFPLTVTSAQKNPTAFYLCASSASPGQGAFNGYTFGSGTRLTVV.

The chain couples TRBV15 to TRBJ2-7; D remains unclear. V lost 0 bases and J 2 bases, leaving 11 bases between the germline ends. Germline V gene sequence: CDR1 LNHNV, CDR2 YYDKDF (reference sequence). This CDR3 contains 15 residues. CDR3 protein: CATSREVQLTYEQYF. DNA for the CDR3: TGTGCCACCAGCAGAGAAGTACAACTAACCTACGAGCAGTACTTC.

The rearrangement links TRBV7-9 to TRBJ2-3; no definite D call. The CDR3 length is 14 residues. CDR1 SEHNR and CDR2 FQNEAQ come from the germline V gene (reference sequence). Trimming stripped 5 bases from V and 1 base from J, with 10 bases between. CDR3 sequence reads: CASSVFKGTDTQYF. CDR3 DNA sequence: TGTGCCAGCAGCGTTTTTAAGGGCACAGATACGCAGTATTTT.